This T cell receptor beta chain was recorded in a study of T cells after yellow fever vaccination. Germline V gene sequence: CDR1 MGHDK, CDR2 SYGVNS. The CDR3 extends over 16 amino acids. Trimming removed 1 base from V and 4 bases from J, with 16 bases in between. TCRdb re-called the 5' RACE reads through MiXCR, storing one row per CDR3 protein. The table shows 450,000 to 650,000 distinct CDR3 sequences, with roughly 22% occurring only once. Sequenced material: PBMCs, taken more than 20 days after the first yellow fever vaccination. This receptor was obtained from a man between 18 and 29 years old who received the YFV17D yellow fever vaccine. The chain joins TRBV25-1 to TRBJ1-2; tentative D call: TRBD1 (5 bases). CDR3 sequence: CASSELYGGRSYGYTF. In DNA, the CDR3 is TGTGCCAGCAGTGAATTGTATGGGGGGAGAAGCTATGGCTACACCTTC.